This TCR beta chain was profiled in a study of cytomegalovirus exposure and HLA in healthy donors. Trimming at V came to 0 bases and at J to 7 bases, leaving 10 bases not matched to a gene. This CDR3 spans 16 amino acids. Germline assignment: CDR1 SGHDN and CDR2 FVKESK. With 60 Vbeta and 13 Jbeta primers, the PCR was carried out. Some clones are missing from TCRdb's copy, which holds only in-frame ones; the method was immunoSEQ multiplex PCR. The data contain over 250,000 clones, 86% of them seen just once; the ten biggest clones take up roughly 4%. This clonotype originated in a man aged 35 to 55 in good health and CMV-seropositive. Sequenced sample: PBMCs. This sequence joins TRBV14 and TRBJ2-3; TRBD2 matches at 7 bases. This chain's CDR3 is CASSQDIREATNTQYF. The DNA of the CDR3 is TGTGCCAGCAGCCAAGATATCCGGGAGGCCACCAATACGCAGTATTTT.